This T cell receptor (beta chain) stems from a study of blood T cell repertoires in COVID-19. J lost 6 bases, V lost 7 bases, and 6 bases had no gene match. There are 14 residues in the CDR3. Germline assignment: CDR1 SGHAT and CDR2 FQNNGV. How the authors handled the data: Estimated nucleated cell counts came from reference gene primer amplification. TCRdb keeps only in-frame clones here, not all; method: immunoSEQ multiplex PCR. D and trimming were read from the DNA, whereas the V and J calls and clone size are those reported in that table. The table records under 300,000 clones, 70% to 85% of them present only once. This clone showed up just once.

Sequenced input: peripheral blood. This sequence originates from a woman older than 75 with active or convalescent COVID-19. The gene calls are TRBV11-2 and TRBJ2-1; the match to TRBD2 covers 10 bases. Here the CDR3 DNA reads TGTGCCAGCACCATTAGCGGGGGGATCAATGAGCAGTTCTTC. This encodes CASTISGGINEQFF.